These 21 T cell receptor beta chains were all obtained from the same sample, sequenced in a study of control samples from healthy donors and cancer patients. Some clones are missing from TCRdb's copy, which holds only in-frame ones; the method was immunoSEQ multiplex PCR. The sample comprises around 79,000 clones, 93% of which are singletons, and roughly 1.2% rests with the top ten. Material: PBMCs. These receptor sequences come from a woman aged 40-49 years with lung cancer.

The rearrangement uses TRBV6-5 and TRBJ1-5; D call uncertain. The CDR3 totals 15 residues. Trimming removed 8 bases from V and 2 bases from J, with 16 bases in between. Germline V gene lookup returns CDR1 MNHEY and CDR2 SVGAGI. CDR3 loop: CASQLENSGNQPQHF. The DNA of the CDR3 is TGTGCCAGCCAACTGGAGAATTCGGGCAATCAGCCCCAGCATTTT.

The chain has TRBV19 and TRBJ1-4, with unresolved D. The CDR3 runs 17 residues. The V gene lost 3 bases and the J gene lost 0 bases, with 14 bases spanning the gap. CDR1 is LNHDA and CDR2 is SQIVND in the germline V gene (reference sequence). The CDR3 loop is CASSIIAAVTTNEKLFF. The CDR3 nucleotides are TGTGCCAGTAGTATTATCGCGGCAGTTACAACTAATGAAAAACTGTTTTTT.

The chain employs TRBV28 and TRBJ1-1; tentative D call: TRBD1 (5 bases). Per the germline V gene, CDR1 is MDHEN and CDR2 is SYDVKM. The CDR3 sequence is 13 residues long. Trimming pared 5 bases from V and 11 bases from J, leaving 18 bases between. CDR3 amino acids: CASSEPGPRAAFF. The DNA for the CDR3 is TGTGCCAGCAGTGAACCGGGACCCAGGGCGGCTTTCTTT.

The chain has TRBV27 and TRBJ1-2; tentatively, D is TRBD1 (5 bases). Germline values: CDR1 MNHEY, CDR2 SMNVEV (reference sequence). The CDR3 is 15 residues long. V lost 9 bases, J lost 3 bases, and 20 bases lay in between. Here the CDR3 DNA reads TGTGCCAGAGCGGACCGTAGGGACTCAGACTATGGCTACACCTTC. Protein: CARADRRDSDYGYTF.

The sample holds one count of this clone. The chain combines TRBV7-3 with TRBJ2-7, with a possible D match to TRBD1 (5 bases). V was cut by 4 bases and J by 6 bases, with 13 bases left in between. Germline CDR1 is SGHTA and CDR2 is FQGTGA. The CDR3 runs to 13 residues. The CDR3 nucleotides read TGTGCCAGCAGCTACGACAGAGTGGGCGAGCAGTACTTC. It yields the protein CASSYDRVGEQYF.

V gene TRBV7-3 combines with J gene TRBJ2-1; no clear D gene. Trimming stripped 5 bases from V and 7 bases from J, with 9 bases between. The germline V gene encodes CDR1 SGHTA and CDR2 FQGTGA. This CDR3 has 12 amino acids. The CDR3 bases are TGTGCCAGCAGCCTTAATGGTAATGAGCAGTTCTTC. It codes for CASSLNGNEQFF.

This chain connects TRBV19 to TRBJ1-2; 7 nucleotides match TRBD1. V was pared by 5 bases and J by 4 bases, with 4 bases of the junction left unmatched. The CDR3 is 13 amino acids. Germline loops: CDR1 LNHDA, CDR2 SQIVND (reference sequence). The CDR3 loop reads CASSFGTAYGYTF. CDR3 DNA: TGTGCCAGTAGTTTTGGGACAGCCTATGGCTACACCTTC.

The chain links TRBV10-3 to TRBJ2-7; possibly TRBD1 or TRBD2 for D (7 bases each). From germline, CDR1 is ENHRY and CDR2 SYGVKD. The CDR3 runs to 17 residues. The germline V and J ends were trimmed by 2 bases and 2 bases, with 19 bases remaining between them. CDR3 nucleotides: TGTGCCATCAGTGAGGCTTTGGGGCAGGGGGGGACCTACGAGCAGTACTTC. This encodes CAISEALGQGGTYEQYF.

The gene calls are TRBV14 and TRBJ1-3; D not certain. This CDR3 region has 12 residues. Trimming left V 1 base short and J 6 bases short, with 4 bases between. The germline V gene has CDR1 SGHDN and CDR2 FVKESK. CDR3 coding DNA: TGTGCCAGCAGCCAAGGCGTAAACACCATATATTTT. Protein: CASSQGVNTIYF.

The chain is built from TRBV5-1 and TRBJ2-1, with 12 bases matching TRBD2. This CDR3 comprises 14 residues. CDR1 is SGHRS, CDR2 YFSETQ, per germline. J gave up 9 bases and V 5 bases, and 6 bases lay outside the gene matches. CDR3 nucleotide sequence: TGCGCCAGCAGTTTGACTAGCGGGGGTGGTGAGCAGTTCTTC. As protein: CASSLTSGGGEQFF.

The DNA for the CDR3 is TGTGCCAGCAGCTTAGTGGGTTCAGGGGGCGGCTCCTACGAGCAGTACTTC. Amino acid sequence: CASSLVGSGGGSYEQYF. The chain joins TRBV11-2 to TRBJ2-7; 8 bases match TRBD1. The CDR3 totals 17 residues. The germline gives CDR1 SGHAT, CDR2 FQNNGV. V lost 1 base to trimming and J lost 0 bases; unmatched junction nucleotides: 8.

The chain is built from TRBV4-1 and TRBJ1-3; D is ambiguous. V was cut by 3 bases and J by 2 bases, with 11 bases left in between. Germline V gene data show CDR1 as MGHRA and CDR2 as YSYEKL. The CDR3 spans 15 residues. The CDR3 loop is CASSHLGSAGNTIYF. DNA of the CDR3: TGCGCCAGCAGCCACCTGGGATCGGCTGGAAACACCATATATTTT.

CDR3 in DNA: TGTGCCAGCAGCCAAGATCATGGGGGCGGGAAGAACACTGAAGCTTTCTTT. Translated: CASSQDHGGGKNTEAFF. The chain couples TRBV3-1 (or the pseudogene TRBV3-2) to TRBJ1-1; D may be TRBD1 (6 bases). This CDR3 comprises 17 residues. V was shortened by 0 bases and J by 1 base, with 15 bases between the two germline ends. Germline values: CDR1 LGHDT, CDR2 YNNKEL (reference sequence).

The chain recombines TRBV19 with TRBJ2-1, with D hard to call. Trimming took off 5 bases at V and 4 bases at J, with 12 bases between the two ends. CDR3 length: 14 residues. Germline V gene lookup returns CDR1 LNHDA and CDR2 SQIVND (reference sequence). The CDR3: CASSPTSVYNEQFF. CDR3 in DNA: TGTGCCAGTAGTCCCACTTCAGTTTACAATGAGCAGTTCTTC.

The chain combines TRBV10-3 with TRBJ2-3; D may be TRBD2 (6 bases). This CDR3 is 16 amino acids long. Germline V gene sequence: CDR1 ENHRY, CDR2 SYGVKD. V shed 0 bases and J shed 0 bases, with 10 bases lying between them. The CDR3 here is CAISESGGGSTDTQYF. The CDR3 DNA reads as TGTGCCATCAGTGAGTCGGGGGGTGGTAGCACAGATACGCAGTATTTT.

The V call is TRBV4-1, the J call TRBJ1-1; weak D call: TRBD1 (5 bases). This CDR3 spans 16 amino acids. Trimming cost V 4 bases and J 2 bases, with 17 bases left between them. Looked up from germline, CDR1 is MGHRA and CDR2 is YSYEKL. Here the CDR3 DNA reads TGCGCCAGCAGCCTCAGTCGGGGGAGCCTTAACACTGAAGCTTTCTTT. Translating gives CASSLSRGSLNTEAFF.

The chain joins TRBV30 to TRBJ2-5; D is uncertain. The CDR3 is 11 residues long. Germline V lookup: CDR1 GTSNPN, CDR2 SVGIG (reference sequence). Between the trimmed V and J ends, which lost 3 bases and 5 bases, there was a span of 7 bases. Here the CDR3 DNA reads TGTGCCTGGAGCTCGCCGGAGACCCAGTACTTC. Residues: CAWSSPETQYF.

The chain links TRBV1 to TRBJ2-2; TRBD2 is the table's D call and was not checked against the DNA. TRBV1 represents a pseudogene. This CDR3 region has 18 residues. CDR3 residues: CTSSHKPVERGGTGELFF. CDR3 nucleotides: TGCACCAGCAGCCACAAGCCGGTGGAGCGCGGCGGCACCGGGGAGCTGTTTTTT.

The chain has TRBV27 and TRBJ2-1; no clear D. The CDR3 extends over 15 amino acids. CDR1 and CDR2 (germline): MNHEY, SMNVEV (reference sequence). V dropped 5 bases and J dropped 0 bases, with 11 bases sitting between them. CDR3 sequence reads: CASSPPGFSYNEQFF. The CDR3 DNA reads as TGTGCCAGCAGTCCGCCGGGTTTCTCCTACAATGAGCAGTTCTTC.

This chain's CDR3 is CASSGQGGAGTEAFF. In DNA, the CDR3 is TGTGCCAGCAGCGGCCAGGGGGGGGCGGGCACTGAAGCTTTCTTT. The chain has TRBV9 and TRBJ1-1; 7 positions agree with TRBD1. Germline V CDR1 and CDR2: SGDLS, YYNGEE. This CDR3 is built from 15 residues. V was clipped by 3 bases and J by 4 bases; unmatched bases: 9.

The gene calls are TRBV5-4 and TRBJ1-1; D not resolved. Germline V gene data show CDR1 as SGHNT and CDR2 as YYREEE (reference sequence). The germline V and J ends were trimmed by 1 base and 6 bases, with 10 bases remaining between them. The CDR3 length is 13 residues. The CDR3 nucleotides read TGTGCCAGCAGCTTGAGAGGGAGTCCTGAAGCTTTCTTT. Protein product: CASSLRGSPEAFF.